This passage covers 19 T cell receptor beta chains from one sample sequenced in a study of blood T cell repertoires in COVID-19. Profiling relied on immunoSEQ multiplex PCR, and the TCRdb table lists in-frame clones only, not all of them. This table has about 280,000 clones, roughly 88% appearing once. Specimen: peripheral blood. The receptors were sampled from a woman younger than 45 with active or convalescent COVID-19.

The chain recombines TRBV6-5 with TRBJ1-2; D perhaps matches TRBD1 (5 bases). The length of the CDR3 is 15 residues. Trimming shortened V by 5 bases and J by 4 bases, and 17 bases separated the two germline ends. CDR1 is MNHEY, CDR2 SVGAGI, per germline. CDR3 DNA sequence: TGTGCCAGCAGTCAGGCGGGGGGGATGGGCTATGGCTACACCTTC. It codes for CASSQAGGMGYGYTF.

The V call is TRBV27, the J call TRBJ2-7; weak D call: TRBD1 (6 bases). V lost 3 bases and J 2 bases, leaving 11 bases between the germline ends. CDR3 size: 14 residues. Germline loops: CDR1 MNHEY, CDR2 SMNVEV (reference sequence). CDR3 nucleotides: TGTGCCAGCAGTTTGGGCAGGGGACCCTACGAGCAGTACTTC. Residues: CASSLGRGPYEQYF.

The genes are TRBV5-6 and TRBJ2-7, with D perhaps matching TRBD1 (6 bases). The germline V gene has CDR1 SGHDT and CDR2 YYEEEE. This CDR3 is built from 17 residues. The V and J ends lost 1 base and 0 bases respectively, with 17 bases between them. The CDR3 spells CASSLRPGAYPSYEQYF. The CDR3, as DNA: TGTGCCAGCAGCTTGAGGCCAGGGGCCTACCCCTCCTACGAGCAGTACTTC.

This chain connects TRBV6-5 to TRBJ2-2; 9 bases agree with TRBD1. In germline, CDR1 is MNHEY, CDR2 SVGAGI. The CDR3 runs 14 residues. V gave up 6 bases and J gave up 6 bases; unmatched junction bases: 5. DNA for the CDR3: TGTGCCAGCAGCCAAGGGACAGGGTCCGGGGAGCTGTTTTTT. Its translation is CASSQGTGSGELFF.

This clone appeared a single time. DNA of the CDR3: TGCAGCGTACGCCCGGGGGGGGGCGCAGATGGCTACACCTTC. It specifies CSVRPGGGADGYTF. This chain connects TRBV29-1 to TRBJ1-2; perhaps TRBD1 as D (6 bases). CDR1 is SQVTM and CDR2 is ANQGSEA in the germline V gene. V was shortened by 6 bases and J by 6 bases, with 20 bases between the two germline ends. This CDR3 contains 14 residues.

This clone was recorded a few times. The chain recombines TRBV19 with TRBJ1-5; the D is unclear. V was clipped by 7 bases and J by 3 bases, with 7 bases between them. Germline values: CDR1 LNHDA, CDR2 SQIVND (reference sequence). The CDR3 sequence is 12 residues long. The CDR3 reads CASTDPNQPQHF. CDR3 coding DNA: TGTGCCAGTACAGATCCCAATCAGCCCCAGCATTTT.

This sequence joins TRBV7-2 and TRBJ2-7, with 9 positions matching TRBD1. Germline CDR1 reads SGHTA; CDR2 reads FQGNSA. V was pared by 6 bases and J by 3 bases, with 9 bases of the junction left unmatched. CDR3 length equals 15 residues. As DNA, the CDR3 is TGTGCCAGCAGACGGACAGGGGAGGCGGGCTACGAGCAGTACTTC. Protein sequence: CASRRTGEAGYEQYF.

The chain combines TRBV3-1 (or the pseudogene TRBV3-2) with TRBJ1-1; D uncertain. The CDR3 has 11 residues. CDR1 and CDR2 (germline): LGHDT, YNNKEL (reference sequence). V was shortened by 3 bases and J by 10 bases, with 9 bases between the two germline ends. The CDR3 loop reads CASSHEEGAFF. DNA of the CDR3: TGTGCCAGCAGCCACGAGGAAGGAGCTTTCTTT.

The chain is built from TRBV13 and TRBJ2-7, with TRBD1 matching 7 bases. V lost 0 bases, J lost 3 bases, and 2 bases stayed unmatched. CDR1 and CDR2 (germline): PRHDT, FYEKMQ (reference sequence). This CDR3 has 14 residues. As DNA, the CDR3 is TGTGCCAGCAGCTTAGGCCGGGACAGCTACGAGCAGTACTTC. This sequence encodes CASSLGRDSYEQYF.

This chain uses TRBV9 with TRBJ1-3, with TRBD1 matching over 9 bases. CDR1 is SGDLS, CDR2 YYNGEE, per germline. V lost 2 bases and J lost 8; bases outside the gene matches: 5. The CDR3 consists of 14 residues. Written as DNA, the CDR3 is TGTGCCAGCAGCGTCGGGACAGGGAGGGACACCATATATTTT. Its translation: CASSVGTGRDTIYF.

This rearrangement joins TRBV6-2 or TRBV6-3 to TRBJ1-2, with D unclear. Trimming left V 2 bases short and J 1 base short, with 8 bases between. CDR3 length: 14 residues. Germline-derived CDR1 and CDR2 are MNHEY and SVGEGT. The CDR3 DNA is TGTGCCAGCAGTTACGTACAGTATAACTATGGCTACACCTTC. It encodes CASSYVQYNYGYTF.

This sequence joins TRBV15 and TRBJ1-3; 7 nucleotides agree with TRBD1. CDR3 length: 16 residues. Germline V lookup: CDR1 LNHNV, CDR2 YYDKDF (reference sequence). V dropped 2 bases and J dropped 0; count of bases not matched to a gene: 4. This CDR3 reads CATSRRDSISGNTIYF. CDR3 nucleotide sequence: TGTGCCACCAGCAGAAGGGACAGTATCTCTGGAAACACCATATATTTT.

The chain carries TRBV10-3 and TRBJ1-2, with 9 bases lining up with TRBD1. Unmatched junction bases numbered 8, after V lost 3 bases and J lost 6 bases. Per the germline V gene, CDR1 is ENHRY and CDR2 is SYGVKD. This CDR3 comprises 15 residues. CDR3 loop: CAISEPGQGYNGYTF. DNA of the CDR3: TGTGCCATCAGTGAACCGGGACAGGGCTATAATGGCTACACCTTC.

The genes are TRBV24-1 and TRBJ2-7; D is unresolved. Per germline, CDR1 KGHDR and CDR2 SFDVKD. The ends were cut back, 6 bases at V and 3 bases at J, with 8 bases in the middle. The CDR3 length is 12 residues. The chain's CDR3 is CATSHNNYEQYF. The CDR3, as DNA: TGTGCCACCAGTCACAATAACTACGAGCAGTACTTC.

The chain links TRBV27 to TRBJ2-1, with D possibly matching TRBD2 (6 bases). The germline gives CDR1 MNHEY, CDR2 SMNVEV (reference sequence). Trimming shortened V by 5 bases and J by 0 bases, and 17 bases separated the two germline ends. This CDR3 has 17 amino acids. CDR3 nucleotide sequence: TGTGCCAGCAGTGCGGGACGGCACTACGGCTCCTACAATGAGCAGTTCTTC. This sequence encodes CASSAGRHYGSYNEQFF.

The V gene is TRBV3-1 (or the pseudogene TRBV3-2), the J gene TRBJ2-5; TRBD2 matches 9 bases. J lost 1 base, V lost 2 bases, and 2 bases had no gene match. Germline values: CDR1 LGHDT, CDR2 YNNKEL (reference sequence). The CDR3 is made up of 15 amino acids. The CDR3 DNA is TGTGCCAGCAGCCAACAAGCGGGGGGCCAAGAGACCCAGTACTTC. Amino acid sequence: CASSQQAGGQETQYF.

CDR3 amino acids: CASSHPLAVQETQYF. The CDR3 DNA sequence: TGTGCCAGCAGCCACCCACTAGCGGTCCAAGAGACCCAGTACTTC. The chain couples TRBV7-9 to TRBJ2-5, with 8 bases aligning to TRBD2. The CDR3 runs to 15 residues. Unmatched junction bases numbered 6, after V lost 5 bases and J lost 1 base. CDR1 is SEHNR and CDR2 is FQNEAQ in the germline V gene (reference sequence).

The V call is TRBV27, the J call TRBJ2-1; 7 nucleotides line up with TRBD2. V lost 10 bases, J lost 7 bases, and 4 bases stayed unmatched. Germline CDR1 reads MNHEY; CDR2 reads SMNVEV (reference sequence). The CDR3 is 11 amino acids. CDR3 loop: CATVGGNEQFF. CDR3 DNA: TGTGCCACGGTCGGGGGGAATGAGCAGTTCTTC.

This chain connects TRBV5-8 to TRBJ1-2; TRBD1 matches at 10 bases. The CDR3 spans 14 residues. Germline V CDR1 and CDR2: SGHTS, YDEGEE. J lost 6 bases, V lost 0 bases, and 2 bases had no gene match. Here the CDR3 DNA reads TGTGCCAGCAGCTTGGCAGGGACAGGGGATGGCTACACCTTC. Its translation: CASSLAGTGDGYTF.